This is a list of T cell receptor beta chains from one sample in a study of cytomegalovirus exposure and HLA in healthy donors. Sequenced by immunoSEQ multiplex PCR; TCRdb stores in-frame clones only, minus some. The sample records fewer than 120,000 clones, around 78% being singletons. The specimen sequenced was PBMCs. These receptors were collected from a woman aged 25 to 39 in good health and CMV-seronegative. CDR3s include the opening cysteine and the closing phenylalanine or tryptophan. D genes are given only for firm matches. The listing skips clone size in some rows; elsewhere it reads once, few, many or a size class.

TGTGCCAGCAGTTGGAGGGTCAGCGGGGAGCTGTTTTTT	CASSWRVSGELFF	.	.	TRBJ2-2	TRBV27
TGCGCCAGCAGCCACAGACAGGGGTCCGGGGAGCTGTTTTTT	CASSHRQGSGELFF	TRBD1	.	TRBJ2-2	TRBV5-1
TGTGCCAGCAGTTTCCTGACAGGGGGAGAGCAGTACTTC	CASSFLTGGEQYF	TRBD1	.	TRBJ2-7	TRBV6-5
TGTGCCAGAAGCCATTATCGGACTAGGGAGACCCAGTACTTC	CARSHYRTRETQYF	TRBD2	.	TRBJ2-5	TRBV5-3
TGTGCCACCAGCTCCGTGCTAGCGGGACCCACAGATACGCAGTATTTT	CATSSVLAGPTDTQYF	TRBD2	few	TRBJ2-3	TRBV15
TGCGCCAGCAGCCAAGACTCGGGGAACTACAATGAGCAGTTCTTC	CASSQDSGNYNEQFF	.	.	TRBJ2-1	TRBV4-3
TGTGCCAGCAGCGGACATAATCCTAGCGGGGGGGCCCCAGATACGCAGTATTTT	CASSGHNPSGGAPDTQYF	TRBD2	once	TRBJ2-3	TRBV9
TGTGCCAGCAGATTAGCGGGGGGCACAGATACGCAGTATTTT	CASRLAGGTDTQYF	TRBD2	.	TRBJ2-3	TRBV6-5
TGCGCCAGCAGCCGGGACGGGACTAGGAACTCCTACGAGCAGTACTTC	CASSRDGTRNSYEQYF	TRBD2	.	TRBJ2-7	TRBV4-3
TGTGCCAGCAGTAACGGCGGGGGGAAAATCGGTGGCTACACCTTC	CASSNGGGKIGGYTF	.	few	TRBJ1-2	TRBV6-5
TGCGCCAGCAGCCAAGCCGGGACTAGCGGCTACGAGCAGTACTTC	CASSQAGTSGYEQYF	TRBD2	.	TRBJ2-7	TRBV4-1
TGTGCCTGGATAGGTGGGGGGTTCTACAATGAGCAGTTCTTC	CAWIGGGFYNEQFF	.	.	TRBJ2-1	TRBV30
TGTGCCAGCAGTCAATCGGGGAGGGTACACACTGAAGCTTTCTTT	CASSQSGRVHTEAFF	.	.	TRBJ1-1	TRBV7-9
TGCAGCGGGGGAAGGGAGCGGGGTGTATACTTC	CSGGRERGVYF	TRBD2	.	TRBJ2-5	TRBV29-1
TGTGCCAGCAGCGTGGACAGGGGCGGTAGCTATGGCTACACCTTC	CASSVDRGGSYGYTF	TRBD1	.	TRBJ1-2	TRBV5-6
TGTGCCTGGAGTGGTTACAGCTACGGTGAAAAACTGTTTTTT	CAWSGYSYGEKLFF	.	.	TRBJ1-4	TRBV30
TGCAGTGTTCCAATGACAGATACGCAGTATTTT	CSVPMTDTQYF	.	.	TRBJ2-3	TRBV20-1
TGTGCCAGCAGCCAACAGTCTCGGACTGAAGCTTTCTTT	CASSQQSRTEAFF	.	.	TRBJ1-1	TRBV7-3
TGCGCCAGCAGCCAGATGGGACAGGGCTACGAGCAGTACTTC	CASSQMGQGYEQYF	TRBD1	few	TRBJ2-7	TRBV4-3
TGCGCCAGCAGCGAACCGGGACAGGGGGTAGCTGAAGCTTTCTTT	CASSEPGQGVAEAFF	TRBD1	few	TRBJ1-1	TRBV5-1
TGTGCCAGCAGCTTAGCGGAGCTAGCGGGAGAGGAGGAAGAGACCCAGTACTTC	CASSLAELAGEEEETQYF	TRBD2	.	TRBJ2-5	TRBV7-6
TGTGCCAGTATGCGGGGGCGCGGAGAGACCCAGTACTTC	CASMRGRGETQYF	.	once	TRBJ2-5	TRBV19
TGTGCCAGCAGCTTCGTGACTAACTACGAGCAGTACTTC	CASSFVTNYEQYF	.	few	TRBJ2-7	TRBV7-6
TGTGCCAGCAGTTCCAACTACGAGCAGTACTTC	CASSSNYEQYF	.	.	TRBJ2-7	TRBV27
TGCGCCAGCAGTTTTACTAGCGGTTCCTACGAGCAGTACTTC	CASSFTSGSYEQYF	TRBD2	.	TRBJ2-7	TRBV5-1
TGCGCCAGCAGTCCGGGTCAGGGGATGGACTATGGCTACACCTTC	CASSPGQGMDYGYTF	.	few	TRBJ1-2	TRBV5-1
TGCGCCAGCAGAGGGGAGACAGGGCCCTCGGGGCAGTACTTC	CASRGETGPSGQYF	TRBD1	.	TRBJ2-7	TRBV10-1
TGTGCCAGAAGCTGGGCCGGGACTAGCGACTACAATGAGCAGTTCTTC	CARSWAGTSDYNEQFF	TRBD2	.	TRBJ2-1	TRBV5-3
TGTGCCAGCAGCTCACCAGGGCGGCTCCAAGAGACCCAGTACTTC	CASSSPGRLQETQYF	.	.	TRBJ2-5	TRBV11-2
TGTGCCAGCAGTTATTCTCCTACAGGGGCCACTGAAGCTTTCTTT	CASSYSPTGATEAFF	TRBD1	.	TRBJ1-1	TRBV6-5
TGCGCCAGCAGTCTGACCGGGACAGGGTCTAACGAGCAGTACTTC	CASSLTGTGSNEQYF	TRBD1	once	TRBJ2-7	TRBV4-3
TGCGCCAGCAGCGGGGGACTAGCGGGGGGGTACAATGAGCAGTTCTTC	CASSGGLAGGYNEQFF	TRBD2	.	TRBJ2-1	TRBV5-1
TGTGCCAGCAGCAAGGACAGGGGGTGGACTGAAGCTTTCTTT	CASSKDRGWTEAFF	TRBD1	.	TRBJ1-1	TRBV6-5
TGTGCCAGCAGTTACGGAATGTCAGGGGACACGGAGACCCAGTACTTC	CASSYGMSGDTETQYF	.	.	TRBJ2-5	TRBV6-5
TGTGCCAGCAGCCTCTGGGAGGGGATAGAATGGAATGAGCAGTTCTTC	CASSLWEGIEWNEQFF	TRBD2	.	TRBJ2-1	TRBV7-8
TGCGCCAGCAGCCAAAGGACAGCTAACTATGGCTACACCTTC	CASSQRTANYGYTF	.	.	TRBJ1-2	TRBV4-3
TGTGCCAGCAGTGCCTGGACAGGAGGCTACGAGCAGTACTTC	CASSAWTGGYEQYF	TRBD1	.	TRBJ2-7	TRBV27
TGTGCCAGCAGACGAGCGGGATCCACCTACGAGCAGTACTTC	CASRRAGSTYEQYF	TRBD2	.	TRBJ2-7	TRBV7-2
TGCGCCAGCAGGAGTAGCGGGTGGTATGAGCAGTTCTTC	CASRSSGWYEQFF	TRBD2	.	TRBJ2-1	TRBV5-1
TGTGCCAGCAGGGAACAGGGGTGGGGAGCAGATACGCAGTATTTT	CASREQGWGADTQYF	TRBD1	.	TRBJ2-3	TRBV7-8
TGTGCCAGCAGCTCCGGGACAGGACATGAAAAACTGTTTTTT	CASSSGTGHEKLFF	TRBD1	.	TRBJ1-4	TRBV7-2
TGTGCCAGCAGCCCCTTGACAGGTGGTTTCACTGAAGCTTTCTTT	CASSPLTGGFTEAFF	.	few	TRBJ1-1	TRBV7-2
TGTGCCACCAAGGGACAGGGAGCCTACGAGCAGTACTTC	CATKGQGAYEQYF	TRBD1	.	TRBJ2-7	TRBV27
TGTGCCATCAGTGAAAGACAGGGGGCGGGTTATACGCAGTATTTT	CAISERQGAGYTQYF	TRBD1	.	TRBJ2-3	TRBV10-3
TGTGCCAGCCACCAAGCGGGTTATGGCTACACCTTC	CASHQAGYGYTF	.	.	TRBJ1-2	TRBV28
TGTGCCAGCAGCGTAGACGGGGGCAATCAGCCCCAGCATTTT	CASSVDGGNQPQHF	.	.	TRBJ1-5	TRBV9
TGTGCCAGCAGGACTGCAGAGACCCAGTACTTC	CASRTAETQYF	.	few	TRBJ2-5	TRBV28
TGTGCCAGCTGGCAGGCCGGCGAGAACACTGAAGCTTTCTTT	CASWQAGENTEAFF	.	.	TRBJ1-1	TRBV7-9